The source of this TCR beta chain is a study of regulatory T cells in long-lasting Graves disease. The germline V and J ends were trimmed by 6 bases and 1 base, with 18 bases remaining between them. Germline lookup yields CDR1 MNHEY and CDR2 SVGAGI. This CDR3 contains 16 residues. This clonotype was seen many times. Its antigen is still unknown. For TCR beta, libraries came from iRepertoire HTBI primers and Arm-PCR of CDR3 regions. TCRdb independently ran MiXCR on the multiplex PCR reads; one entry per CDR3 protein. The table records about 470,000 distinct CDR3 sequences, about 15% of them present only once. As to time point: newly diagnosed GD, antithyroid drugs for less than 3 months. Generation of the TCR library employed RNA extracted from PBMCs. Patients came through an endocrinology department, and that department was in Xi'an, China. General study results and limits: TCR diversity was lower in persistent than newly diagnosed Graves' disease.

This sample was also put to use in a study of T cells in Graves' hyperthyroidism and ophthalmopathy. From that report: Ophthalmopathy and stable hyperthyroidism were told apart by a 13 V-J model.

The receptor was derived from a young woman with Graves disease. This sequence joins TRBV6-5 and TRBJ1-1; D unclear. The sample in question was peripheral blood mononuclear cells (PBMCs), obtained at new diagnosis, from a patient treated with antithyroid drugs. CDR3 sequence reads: CASRYTPLQTNTEAFF. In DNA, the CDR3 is TGTGCCAGCAGATACACCCCGCTTCAGACGAACACTGAAGCTTTCTTT.